Shown below are 26 T cell receptor beta chains from a single sample sequenced in a study of OX40 agonist ivuxolimab in advanced cancers. Only in-frame clones appear in the TCRdb table, and some are missing; sequencing was by immunoSEQ multiplex PCR. The table lists 15,000 to 17,000 clones, roughly 81% of them singletons, with over 35% in the top ten. The sequencing used CD4+ or CD8+ T cells sorted from blood, collected in a trial of the OX40 agonist ivuxolimab. The source of these receptors is an adult with an advanced solid tumor such as melanoma, head and neck, liver or kidney cancer.

The chain has TRBV29-1 and TRBJ1-1, with D perhaps matching TRBD1 (6 bases). This CDR3 is 13 amino acids long. V shed 8 bases and J shed 0 bases, with 13 bases lying between them. CDR1 and CDR2 from the germline V gene are SQVTM and ANQGSEA. The CDR3 DNA follows: TGCAGCACCTACAGGGCAATGAACACTGAAGCTTTCTTT. Protein sequence: CSTYRAMNTEAFF.

J is TRBJ2-3 and V is TRBV11-2, with D unclear. The ends were cut back, 0 bases at V and 2 bases at J, with 6 bases in the middle. The CDR3 is 14 residues long. The germline gives CDR1 SGHAT, CDR2 FQNNGV. The CDR3 loop reads CASSLDLTTDTQYF. The CDR3 bases are TGTGCCAGCAGCTTAGATCTAACCACAGATACGCAGTATTTT. The full variable domain, completed using reference TRBV11-2 and TRBJ2-3, is EAGVAQSPRYKIIEKRQSVAFWCNPISGHATLYWYQQILGQGPKLLIQFQNNGVVDDSQLPKDRFSAERLKGVDSTLKIQPAKLEDSAVYLCASSLDLTTDTQYFGPGTRLTVL.

The rearrangement uses TRBV7-5 and TRBJ1-1; TRBD1, the D gene given by the table, was not confirmed from the DNA. TRBV7-5 is deemed a pseudogene. CDR3 length: 12 residues. The CDR3 sequence is CASSLDTTEAFF. CDR3 DNA sequence: TGTGCCAGCAGCTTAGACACCACTGAAGCTTTCTTT.

This chain connects TRBV4-2 to TRBJ1-4; D remains unclear. The CDR3 runs to 14 residues. V was shortened by 0 bases and J by 11 bases, with 13 bases between the two germline ends. Germline CDR1 and CDR2: LGHNA and YNFKEQ. CDR3 protein: CASSQDREVLKLFF. The DNA for the CDR3 is TGTGCCAGCAGCCAAGATAGGGAAGTCCTGAAACTGTTTTTT.

Only a few counts were recorded for this clone. This chain links TRBV28 with TRBJ2-2; tentative D call: TRBD1 (7 bases). The CDR3 contains 14 residues. Germline V lookup: CDR1 MDHEN, CDR2 SYDVKM. Trimming removed 3 bases at V and 7 bases at J, with 12 bases between. CDR3 DNA: TGTGCCAGCAGTTTGGAGGGGGCGGTCGGGGAGCTGTTTTTT. Translation: CASSLEGAVGELFF.

The CDR3 DNA is TGCGCCAGCAGTGAGACGGGGATTAGCGGCTACACCTTC. Protein: CASSETGISGYTF. This chain joins TRBV10-2 and TRBJ1-2, with D uncertain. The CDR3 contains 13 residues. V gave up 2 bases and J gave up 8 bases, with 12 bases separating them. In germline, CDR1 is WSHSY, CDR2 SAAADI.

The chain employs TRBV19 and TRBJ2-1; D not certain. CDR3 length: 14 amino acids. V shed 5 bases and J shed 4 bases, with 12 bases lying between them. CDR1 and CDR2 from the germline V gene are LNHDA and SQIVND (reference sequence). The CDR3 loop is CASSDGVEYNEQFF. The DNA for the CDR3 is TGTGCCAGTAGTGATGGGGTAGAATACAATGAGCAGTTCTTC.

This sequence joins TRBV2 and TRBJ2-2, with TRBD2 matching 7 bases. V was clipped by 4 bases and J by 7 bases; unmatched bases: 9. CDR3 length: 15 amino acids. CDR1 is SNHLY and CDR2 is FYNNEI in the germline V gene. CDR3 DNA sequence: TGTGCCAGCAGTGTGGCGGGAGTAGGAAGCGGGGAGCTGTTTTTT. The encoded protein is CASSVAGVGSGELFF.

The CDR3: CASSPGGGSGELFF. CDR3 DNA: TGTGCCAGCAGCCCAGGGGGCGGCTCCGGGGAGCTGTTTTTT. V gene TRBV5-4 combines with J gene TRBJ2-2, with 8 bases that match TRBD1. Germline CDR1 reads SGHNT; CDR2 reads YYREEE (reference sequence). V was pared by 4 bases and J by 6 bases, with 5 bases of the junction left unmatched. The CDR3 has 14 amino acids.

The chain is built from TRBV7-2 and TRBJ2-7, with 10 bases aligning to TRBD2. The CDR3 sequence is 14 residues long. Germline CDR1 reads SGHTA; CDR2 reads FQGNSA. V was pared by 5 bases and J by 2 bases, with 3 bases of the junction left unmatched. The CDR3 coding sequence is TGTGCCAGCAGCGTACTAGCGGGAACCTACGAGCAGTACTTC. Translation: CASSVLAGTYEQYF.

CDR3 sequence (DNA): TGTGCCAGTAGTACGGTGACAGGGCGGAACACTGAAGCTTTCTTT. Translation gives CASSTVTGRNTEAFF. The chain joins TRBV19 to TRBJ1-1, with 7 bases aligning to TRBD1. Losses at the gene ends were 4 bases for V and 1 base for J; bases not matched to a gene: 6. The germline CDR1 and CDR2 sequences are LNHDA and SQIVND (reference sequence). This CDR3 contains 15 residues.

V usage is TRBV7-2 and J usage is TRBJ2-5; maybe TRBD2 (5 bases). Per germline, CDR1 SGHTA and CDR2 FQGNSA. With 5 bases removed from V and 4 bases from J, the gap between germline ends came to 20 bases. This CDR3 spans 16 amino acids. The CDR3 here is CASSLKPWAGGETQYF. The CDR3 bases are TGTGCCAGCAGCCTTAAACCCTGGGCCGGAGGAGAGACCCAGTACTTC.

This clone came up once. The chain uses TRBV4-3 and TRBJ1-2; 8 nucleotides agree with TRBD1. V shed 0 bases and J 8 bases; nucleotides not matched to a gene: 5. This CDR3 spans 14 amino acids. Germline CDR1 reads LGHNA; CDR2 reads YSLEER. CDR3 in amino acids: CASSQEGTGWGYTF. CDR3 coding DNA: TGCGCCAGCAGCCAAGAAGGGACAGGCTGGGGCTACACCTTC.

This chain joins TRBV20-1 and TRBJ2-7; D not resolved. Trimming left V 3 bases short and J 6 bases short, with 9 bases between. CDR3 size: 11 residues. CDR1 is DFQATT, CDR2 SNEGSKA, per germline (reference sequence). In nucleotides, the CDR3 is TGCAGTGCTAGCCCTCTTCGCGAGCAGTACTTC. This gives the protein CSASPLREQYF.

The table lists this clone with a few counts. The V call is TRBV18, the J call TRBJ1-2; 9 bases are a match to TRBD1. Trimming removed 2 bases from V and 3 bases from J; junction bases left unmatched: 7. Per germline, CDR1 KGHSH and CDR2 LQKENI. This CDR3 has 16 residues. The CDR3 here is CASSPAGTGSDYGYTF. In DNA, the CDR3 is TGTGCCAGCTCACCAGCCGGGACAGGGTCCGACTATGGCTACACCTTC.

CDR3 nucleotide sequence: TGTGCCAGCAGCCGAGGGGAAACTGAAGCTTTCTTT. It codes for CASSRGETEAFF. The J gene is TRBJ1-1, the V gene TRBV7-9, with a tentative D call TRBD1 (5 bases). Trimming took 5 bases from V and 5 from J, leaving 9 bases between them. CDR3 length: 12 amino acids. Germline-derived CDR1 and CDR2 are SEHNR and FQNEAQ (reference sequence).

The CDR3 protein is CASSLGTIVSYEQYF. DNA of the CDR3: TGTGCCAGCAGCTTAGGGACCATAGTATCCTACGAGCAGTACTTC. This chain uses TRBV5-6 with TRBJ2-5; perhaps D is TRBD1 or TRBD2 (5 bases each). The DNA matches TRBJ2-7 better at its end, which makes the J call doubtful. CDR1 SGHDT and CDR2 YYEEEE come from the germline V gene. The CDR3 sequence is 15 residues long.

The chain uses TRBV5-5 and TRBJ2-2; D gene uncertain. CDR3 length equals 12 residues. V lost 2 bases and J lost 5, with 4 bases in between. CDR1 and CDR2 from the germline V gene are SGHKS and YYEKEE (reference sequence). The CDR3 is CASSFGTGELFF. The CDR3, as DNA: TGTGCCAGCAGCTTCGGGACCGGGGAGCTGTTTTTT.

This clone was detected only a few times. The gene calls are TRBV14 and TRBJ1-1, with D perhaps TRBD1 (5 bases). The V gene lost 5 bases and the J gene lost 3 bases, with 10 bases spanning the gap. CDR1 is SGHDN and CDR2 is FVKESK in the germline V gene. There are 13 residues in the CDR3. The CDR3 DNA sequence: TGTGCCAGCAGCTGGGACCGTTACACTGAAGCTTTCTTT. Its protein product is CASSWDRYTEAFF.

The chain combines TRBV27 with TRBJ2-3; 8 nucleotides match TRBD1. J lost 4 bases, V lost 6 bases, and 3 bases had no gene match. The CDR3 is 13 residues long. Per the germline V gene, CDR1 is MNHEY and CDR2 is SMNVEV (reference sequence). CDR3 sequence reads: CASRQQGADTQYF. In DNA, the CDR3 is TGTGCCAGCAGACAACAGGGGGCAGATACGCAGTATTTT.

The chain links TRBV7-3 to TRBJ2-7; D is perhaps TRBD2 (6 bases). CDR1 is SGHTA and CDR2 is FQGTGA in the germline V gene. The CDR3 is 12 residues long. V was pared by 5 bases and J by 6 bases, with 11 bases between. For the CDR3, the DNA is TGTGCCAGCAGCCTCTTGGGGGGCGAGCAGTACTTC. It yields the protein CASSLLGGEQYF.

The gene calls are TRBV11-1 and TRBJ1-1; D is uncertain. Trimming pared 1 base from V and 6 bases from J, leaving 24 bases between. Germline CDR1 and CDR2: SGHAT and FQDESV (reference sequence). This CDR3 is 18 amino acids long. CDR3 DNA sequence: TGTGCCAGCAGCTTAGTCGTCCAGGCACGGGAGGTCGGCCCTGAAGCTTTCTTT. Translated: CASSLVVQAREVGPEAFF.

In its sample, this clone was seen once. V and J are TRBV6-4 and TRBJ2-3; D may correspond to TRBD1 or TRBD2 (5 bases each). The ends were cut back, 4 bases at V and 0 bases at J, with 11 bases in the middle. CDR1 and CDR2 (germline): MRHNA, SNTAGT. The CDR3 contains 15 residues. The CDR3 bases are TGTGCCAGCAGTGCGGGGACGGTTAGCACAGATACGCAGTATTTT. It yields the protein CASSAGTVSTDTQYF.

The chain couples TRBV7-9 to TRBJ1-2; D may be TRBD1 (5 bases). CDR1 and CDR2 from the germline V gene are SEHNR and FQNEAQ (reference sequence). Trimming took off 1 base at V and 2 bases at J, with 11 bases between the two ends. The CDR3 covers 15 residues. For the CDR3, the DNA is TGTGCCAGCAGCTTAGTTGGGGACGTAAACTATGGCTACACCTTC. Translation gives CASSLVGDVNYGYTF.

The CDR3 spells CASSDPGQSSYEQYF. As DNA, the CDR3 is TGTGCCAGCAGTGACCCTGGGCAGAGCTCCTACGAGCAGTACTTC. This sequence joins TRBV28 and TRBJ2-7; D unresolved. Trimming shortened V by 5 bases and J by 0 bases, and 14 bases separated the two germline ends. The CDR3 consists of 15 residues. CDR1 is MDHEN, CDR2 SYDVKM, per germline.

The genes are TRBV7-6 and TRBJ2-3; possibly TRBD1 for D (5 bases). Germline CDR1 and CDR2: SGHVS and FNYEAQ. This CDR3 comprises 13 residues. Trimming cost V 4 bases and J 6 bases, with 11 bases left between them. The CDR3, as DNA: TGTGCCAGCAGCTCCCGACAGCCTGATACGCAGTATTTT. This encodes CASSSRQPDTQYF.